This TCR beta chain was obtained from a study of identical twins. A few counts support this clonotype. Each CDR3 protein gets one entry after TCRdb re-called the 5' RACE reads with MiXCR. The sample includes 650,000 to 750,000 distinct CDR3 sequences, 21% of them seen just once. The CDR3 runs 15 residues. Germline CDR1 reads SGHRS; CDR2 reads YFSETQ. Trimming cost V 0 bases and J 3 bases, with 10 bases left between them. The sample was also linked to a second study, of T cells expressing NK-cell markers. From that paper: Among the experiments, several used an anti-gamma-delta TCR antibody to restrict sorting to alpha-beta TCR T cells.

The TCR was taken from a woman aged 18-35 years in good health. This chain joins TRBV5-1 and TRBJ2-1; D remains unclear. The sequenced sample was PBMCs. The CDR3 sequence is CASSLGQVIYNEQFF. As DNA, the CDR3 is TGCGCCAGCAGCTTGGGTCAAGTCATCTACAATGAGCAGTTCTTC.